This T cell receptor (beta chain) was observed in a study of regulatory T cells in long-lasting Graves disease. The time point here: newly diagnosed GD, antithyroid drugs for less than 3 months. TCR sequences were obtained from RNA taken from PBMCs. This clonotype turned up a few times. CDR3 length: 14 amino acids. Unmatched junction bases numbered 2, after V lost 4 bases and J lost 2 bases. Germline assignment: CDR1 SGHRS and CDR2 YFSETQ. Sequencing libraries for TCR beta were prepared with iRepertoire HTBI primers and Arm-PCR of CDR3 regions. From the multiplex PCR reads, TCRdb called clonotypes with MiXCR, one entry per CDR3 protein. The repertoire holds some 560,000 distinct CDR3 sequences, with more than 15% as singletons. These data were also filed under a second study, of T cells in Graves' hyperthyroidism and ophthalmopathy. That report adds: First-round RT-PCR of the TCR CDR3 relied on the HTBI primer set.

The TCR was taken from a middle-aged woman with Graves disease. Sequenced material: peripheral blood mononuclear cells (PBMCs), taken at new diagnosis, from a patient treated with antithyroid drugs. The chain combines TRBV5-1 with TRBJ1-3; 8 bases match TRBD1. CDR3 in amino acids: CASSAQGAGNTIYF. The CDR3 DNA sequence: TGCGCCAGCAGCGCACAGGGGGCTGGAAACACCATATATTTT. Full variable domain (remainder filled in from reference TRBV5-1 and TRBJ1-3): KAGVTQTPRYLIKTRGQQVTLSCSPISGHRSVSWYQQTPGQGLQFLFEYFSETQRNKGNFPGRFSGRQFSNSRSEMNVSTLELGDSALYLCASSAQGAGNTIYFGEGSWLTVV.